The 25 T cell receptor beta chains reported below all come from one sample, sequenced in a study of T cells expressing NK-cell markers. TCRdb reanalyzed the 5' RACE reads and collapses them to one entry per CDR3 protein, without DNA. The listing contains over 150,000 distinct CDR3 sequences. Source material: blood T cells: a sorted CD56 or NKG2C T cell subset, CD4+ or CD8+ T cells, or bulk PBMC T cells (not recorded which). Every receptor here comes from a man aged 18-70 years in good health.

The chain carries TRBV11-3 and TRBJ2-7. Germline CDR1 SGHNT, CDR2 YENEEA. The CDR3 extends over 13 amino acids. CDR3 residues: CASSLGDNYEQYF.

This sequence joins TRBV5-6 and TRBJ2-7. Per the germline V gene, CDR1 is SGHDT and CDR2 is YYEEEE. The CDR3 consists of 12 residues. This CDR3 is CASSNSPSEQYF.

The J gene is TRBJ2-4, the V gene TRBV6-5; absent DNA, TCRdb's TRBD2 call cannot be checked. The CDR3 has 17 amino acids. Germline V gene data show CDR1 as MNHEY and CDR2 as SVGAGI. CDR3 protein: CASSYGSSGGAKNIQYF.

The rearrangement joins TRBV9 to TRBJ2-3; TCRdb returns TRBD1, unconfirmable since there is no DNA. Germline lookup yields CDR1 SGDLS and CDR2 YYNGEE. The length of the CDR3 is 19 residues. This CDR3 reads CASSVAFDVTGLGTDTQYF.

The V gene is TRBV6-1, the J gene TRBJ1-5; TCRdb calls TRBD1, which cannot be checked without DNA. Per the germline V gene, CDR1 is MNHNS and CDR2 is SASEGT. This CDR3 region has 16 residues. CDR3 sequence: CASTPSRDRGYQPQHF.

This sequence joins TRBV28 and TRBJ2-5; TCRdb names TRBD1, which stays unverified in the absence of DNA. Germline lookup yields CDR1 MDHEN and CDR2 SYDVKM. CDR3 size: 14 residues. The CDR3 is CASSLSGGGTAQYF.

The J gene is TRBJ2-7, the V gene TRBV5-1; TCRdb picks TRBD2, but there is no DNA to check that call. This CDR3 is 14 amino acids long. The germline V gene has CDR1 SGHRS and CDR2 YFSETQ. The CDR3 reads CASSSGQGSPEQYF.

The CDR3 spells CASSLVNWRATHYGYTF. The V and J genes are TRBV7-2 and TRBJ1-2. CDR1 is SGHTA and CDR2 is FQGNSA in the germline V gene. The CDR3 is made up of 17 amino acids.

The gene calls are TRBV12-3 or TRBV12-4 and TRBJ2-7; TCRdb picks TRBD1, but there is no DNA to check that call. The CDR3 has 15 amino acids. The CDR3 loop reads CASSGPGTLLDEQYF.

V is TRBV7-3 and J is TRBJ1-1; the D gene TCRdb calls, TRBD1, cannot be checked with no DNA. The CDR3 is made up of 13 amino acids. Looked up from germline, CDR1 is SGHTA and CDR2 is FQGTGA. The chain's CDR3 is CASSLESRGEAFF.

This chain joins TRBV7-9 and TRBJ2-3; the TRBD1 assignment by TCRdb is unverifiable without DNA. The CDR3 totals 14 residues. Germline V gene lookup returns CDR1 SEHNR and CDR2 FQNEAQ (reference sequence). The CDR3 protein is CASRDRVETDTQYF.

The V gene is TRBV12-3 or TRBV12-4, the J gene TRBJ2-3; TCRdb proposes TRBD1, but this gene call is untestable without DNA. The CDR3 is 16 amino acids. The CDR3: CASSTGTNVLTDTQYF.

The V call is TRBV2, the J call TRBJ2-7; TCRdb's D call, TRBD1, is unchecked because there is no DNA. Germline CDR1 and CDR2: SNHLY and FYNNEI. This CDR3 is built from 13 residues. The CDR3 region is CASRSRQDYEQYF.

This chain joins TRBV12-3 or TRBV12-4 and TRBJ1-5; the D gene TCRdb calls, TRBD1, cannot be checked with no DNA. This CDR3 is 17 amino acids long. CDR3 in amino acids: CASSLIVGWGVGQPQHF.

V is TRBV4-1 and J is TRBJ2-1. Germline assignment: CDR1 MGHRA and CDR2 YSYEKL. The CDR3 sequence is 12 residues long. The CDR3 spells CASSQDFFEQFF.

The CDR3 spells CASSDREGGYGYTF. The chain joins TRBV25-1 to TRBJ1-2. This CDR3 has 14 amino acids. Germline CDR1 reads MGHDK; CDR2 reads SYGVNS.

The chain links TRBV9 to TRBJ1-4; TCRdb returns TRBD1, unconfirmable since there is no DNA. The CDR3 runs 15 residues. CDR1 is SGDLS, CDR2 YYNGEE, per germline. CDR3: CASSVEGQLNEKLFF.

The V gene is TRBV15, the J gene TRBJ2-6; TCRdb calls TRBD2, which cannot be checked without DNA. The germline CDR1 and CDR2 sequences are LNHNV and YYDKDF (reference sequence). The CDR3 totals 15 residues. CDR3: CATLILGPGANVLTF.

This sequence joins TRBV14 and TRBJ1-5. Germline CDR1 SGHDN, CDR2 FVKESK. The CDR3 is made up of 14 amino acids. The CDR3 is CASSQVGPDQPQHF.

The V call is TRBV11-2, the J call TRBJ2-7; TCRdb selects TRBD2, and the lack of DNA leaves this call unchecked. From germline, CDR1 is SGHAT and CDR2 FQNNGV. The CDR3 spans 13 residues. CDR3 protein: CASSLWRGYEQYF.

V is TRBV19 and J is TRBJ2-1; checking the TCRdb D call of TRBD2 is not possible without DNA. Germline loops: CDR1 LNHDA, CDR2 SQIVND (reference sequence). The CDR3 runs to 13 residues. The CDR3 reads CASSMGGPGEQFF.

This chain joins TRBV12-3 or TRBV12-4 and TRBJ1-3; TCRdb outputs TRBD1, but without DNA this stays unchecked. This CDR3 is 12 amino acids long. CDR3 sequence reads: CASSTGRNTIYF.

This sequence joins TRBV5-6 and TRBJ2-5. The CDR3 runs 13 residues. Germline V CDR1 and CDR2: SGHDT, YYEEEE. The CDR3 loop is CASRSGFQETQYF. Full variable domain (missing parts from reference TRBV5-6 and TRBJ2-5): DAGVTQSPTHLIKTRGQQVTLRCSPKSGHDTVSWYQQALGQGPQFIFQYYEEEERQRGNFPDRFSGHQFPNYSSELNVNALLLGDSALYLCASRSGFQETQYFGPGTRLLVL.

This chain joins TRBV3-1 and TRBJ1-6; without DNA, the TCRdb call of TRBD1 cannot be checked. Germline lookup yields CDR1 LGHDT and CDR2 YNNKEL (reference sequence). This CDR3 contains 13 residues. The CDR3 here is CASSPPGGSPLHF.

The rearrangement links TRBV27 to TRBJ1-2; TCRdb indicates TRBD1, and absent DNA this call remains unverified. CDR1 MNHEY and CDR2 SMNVEV come from the germline V gene (reference sequence). The length of the CDR3 is 14 residues. This chain's CDR3 is CASSLSPGLDGYTF.